This T cell receptor beta chain was identified in a study of blood T cell repertoires in COVID-19. Study-wide context: Sites in the United States, Italy and Spain provided acute and convalescent COVID-19 samples. In each case, the material was cDNA or gDNA derived from T cells, B-cell-depleted T cells, or PBMCs.

Patients at the Seattle site were enrolled during active infection and followed longitudinally. In this sample, this clone turned up many times. Under the authors' procedure: How many nucleated cells were present was estimated from reference gene primer amplification. Data came from immunoSEQ multiplex PCR; TCRdb stores just in-frame clones and leaves some out. V and J calls and clone size are given by that table; D and trimming were obtained from the DNA. The data contain 300,000 or so clones, just over 90% of them singletons. This TCR was sampled from a woman aged 25 to 39 with COVID-19, enrolled during active disease. The sample taken for sequencing was peripheral blood.

CDR3 DNA: TGTGCCAGCAGCACCCTAAGGCAGGCAGGGGACCTCTTGAGCTCCTATAATTCACCCCTCCACTTT. Amino acids: CASSTLRQAGDLLSSYNSPLHF. This chain uses TRBV7-8 with TRBJ1-6; tentative D call: TRBD1 (6 bases). V lost 5 bases and J lost 0, with 29 bases in between. Germline CDR1 reads SGHVS; CDR2 reads FQNEAQ. CDR3 length: 22 amino acids.